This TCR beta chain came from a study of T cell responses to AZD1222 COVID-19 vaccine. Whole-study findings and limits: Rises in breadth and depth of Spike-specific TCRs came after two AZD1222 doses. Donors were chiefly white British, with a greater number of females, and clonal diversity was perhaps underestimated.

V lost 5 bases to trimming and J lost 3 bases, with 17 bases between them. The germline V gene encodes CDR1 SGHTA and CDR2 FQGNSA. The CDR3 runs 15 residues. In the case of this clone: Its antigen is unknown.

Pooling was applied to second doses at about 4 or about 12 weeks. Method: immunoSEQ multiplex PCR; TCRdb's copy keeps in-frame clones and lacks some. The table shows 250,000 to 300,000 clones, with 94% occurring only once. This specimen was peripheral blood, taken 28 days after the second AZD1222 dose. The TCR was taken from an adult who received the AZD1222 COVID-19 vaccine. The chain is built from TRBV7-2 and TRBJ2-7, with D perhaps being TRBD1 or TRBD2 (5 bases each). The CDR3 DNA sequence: TGTGCCAGCAGCCGCTTTGGGACGGTAGTCTACGAGCAGTACTTC. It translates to CASSRFGTVVYEQYF.